This T cell receptor (beta chain) was captured in a study of lymphopenia after photon versus proton radiotherapy. The method was immunoSEQ multiplex PCR; TCRdb's version includes in-frame clones alone and lacks a portion of them. The data hold 60,000 or so clones, with approximately 84% observed a single time. The CDR3 runs 15 residues. Germline V CDR1 and CDR2: GTSNPN, SVGIG (reference sequence). With V trimmed by 3 bases and J by 5 bases, 9 bases remained unmatched. The source of this sequence is a man aged 40-55 years with gastric cancer. The sample was peripheral blood, taken from a patient treated with photon-based radiotherapy. The V gene is TRBV30, the J gene TRBJ1-5; 8 nucleotides match TRBD1. The CDR3 DNA sequence: TGTGCCTGGAGAGTGACAGGGGCCACCGATCAGCCCCAGCATTTT. It translates to CAWRVTGATDQPQHF. The whole variable domain, filled in from reference TRBV30 and TRBJ1-5, reads SQTIHQWPATLVQPVGSPLSLECTVEGTSNPNLYWYRQAAGRGLQLLFYSVGIGQISSEVPQNLSASRPQDRQFILSSKKLLLSDSGFYLCAWRVTGATDQPQHFGDGTRLSIL.